This T cell receptor beta chain comes out of a study of blood T cell repertoires in COVID-19. Background on the study: From T cells, B-cell-depleted T cells, or PBMCs came the material, which was cDNA or gDNA.

Germline values: CDR1 SGHKS, CDR2 YYEKEE (reference sequence). The junction had 8 bases not matched to a gene; V was cut back by 4 bases and J by 4 bases. This CDR3 is built from 15 residues. Resolution of symptoms, clearance, or two negative PCRs was present in recovered Cohort 3 donors. TCRdb's table, derived via immunoSEQ multiplex PCR, lists solely in-frame clones and lacks some. The table has 400,000 or so clones, approximately 92% seen once. The sequence was obtained from a young man who had recovered from COVID-19. The rearrangement joins TRBV5-5 to TRBJ2-1; 7 nucleotides line up with TRBD1. Sequencing was performed on PBMCs or T cells enriched from blood (not recorded which). The CDR3 DNA reads TGTGCCAGCAGCAAAGACAGGGCCAGGTACAATGAGCAGTTCTTC. Protein: CASSKDRARYNEQFF.